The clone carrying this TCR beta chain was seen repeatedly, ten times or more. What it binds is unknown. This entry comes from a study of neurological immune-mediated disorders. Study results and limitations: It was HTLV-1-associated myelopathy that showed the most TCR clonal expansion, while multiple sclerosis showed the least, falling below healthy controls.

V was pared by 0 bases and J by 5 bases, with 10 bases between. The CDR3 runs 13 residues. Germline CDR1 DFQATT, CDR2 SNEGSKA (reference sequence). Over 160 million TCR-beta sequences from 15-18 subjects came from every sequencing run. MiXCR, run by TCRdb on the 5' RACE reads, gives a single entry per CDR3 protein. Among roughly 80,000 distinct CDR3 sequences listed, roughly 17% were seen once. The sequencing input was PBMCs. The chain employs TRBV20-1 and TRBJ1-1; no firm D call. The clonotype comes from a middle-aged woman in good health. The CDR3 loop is CSARDLVRTEAFF. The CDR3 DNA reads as TGCAGTGCTAGAGATCTCGTACGGACTGAAGCTTTCTTT.